This TCR beta chain was observed in a study of vaccination and CD4 T cells after COVID-19. Study context: Participants were given two doses of BNT162b2 or mRNA-1273 vaccine.

There are 15 residues in the CDR3. The V gene's germline CDR1 is LNHNV and CDR2 YYDKDF (reference sequence). Trimming left V 0 bases short and J 2 bases short, with 9 bases between. Treatment given: roughly ten-day PBMC culture with coronavirus spike peptide pools or control peptides (ViraFEST assay). Antigen-specific T cell expansion with peptide pools preceded TCR sequencing in the ViraFEST approach. A note on this clonotype: Its antigen is unknown.

The study sequenced cultured CD4+ T cell DNA using the Oncomine TCR Beta short-read assay. TCRdb re-called the PCR reads with MiXCR, one entry per CDR3 protein. The sample lists around 14,000 distinct CDR3 sequences; approximately 57% were seen once. Source material: CD4+ T cells from blood, cultured in vitro. This chain uses TRBV15 with TRBJ2-3; D unclear. This TCR was sampled from a human donor who had recovered from COVID-19. This chain's CDR3 is CATSREPLTTDTQYF. The CDR3 coding sequence is TGTGCCACCAGCAGAGAGCCCTTAACCACAGATACGCAGTATTTT.